This T cell receptor beta chain appears in the sequencing data of a study of T cell responses to AZD1222 COVID-19 vaccine (dated by TCRdb to about 2021). In the study overall: AZD1222 recipients whose second dose came at about 4 weeks and those whose second dose came at about 12 weeks were combined into one group, since spike-specific TCR depth and breadth did not differ between the two schedules. A total of just over 230 trial participants underwent TCR sequencing, of whom 200 to 220 had received two doses of AZD1222 and around 25 had received two doses of the MenACWY control vaccine. Enrollment into the trials was organized by age into subgroups of 18-55, 56-69 and 70-plus years, and those subgroups contained about 160, 30 and 59 TCR-sequenced participants, respectively.

What the study reported, not specific to this receptor: Because no day 14 peak-response samples were available, repertoires were characterized only after the peak T cell response. Most participants were white British and females outnumbered males, and the authors suggested that clonal diversity may have been underestimated. A significant rise in spike-specific TCR breadth and depth was observed after two AZD1222 doses relative to day 0 and relative to MenACWY recipients. Epitopes outside the regions mutated in the B.1.351 and B.1.1.7 variants were reportedly recognized by nearly half of the unique spike-specific TCRs. Conclusions about previously exposed vaccinees are limited because only 6 or 7 AZD1222 recipients were SARS-CoV-2 seropositive at baseline. CD4 TCRs associated with the vaccine covered the entire spike protein, and the dominant responses were in regions 160-218 and 743-854. The 56-69-year group was small, and its depth increase did not reach significance, likely because of low power.

The time point label for this specimen denotes: baseline before first vaccination. Samples from vaccinated people were obtained from the UK trials COV001 and COV002, which included a single-blind randomized controlled phase 2/3 trial of AZD1222 (ChAdOx1 nCoV-19) in healthy adults. For TCRbeta chain sequencing, PBMC samples were collected from trial participants at day 0 and at day 28 after the second dose. The CDR3 regions of human TCRbeta chains were analyzed by immunosequencing. Concerning the study's data processing: Repertoire TCRs were matched against a reference library of SARS-CoV-2-specific TCRs generated with the MIRA antigen-specificity platform. Breadth meant the fraction of unique TCRs that were SARS-CoV-2-associated, whereas depth meant the fraction of total T cells that were SARS-CoV-2-associated. Each spike-specific TCR was assigned to its reactive spike region and to a CD4 or CD8 class using the MIRA data. Log10-transformed breadth and depth values were compared by one-way ANOVA with Sidak's multiple comparisons tests. TCRdb stores this immuneACCESS table with in-frame sequences only. Part of the clones is absent; in the studies checked, under half of the shortfall reflects unresolved V genes, and no reason is known for the rest. For V, J and clone size, that table is used; D and trimming come from the DNA. This sample holds about 110,000 clones; roughly 87% were observed only once. The top ten constitute around 3.3% of the sample.

V loses 10 bases at its end and J loses 6 bases; junction bases beyond the gene matches: 6. For CDR1 and CDR2, the germline V gene (reference sequence) lists LNHDA and SQIVND. The CDR3 contains 13 residues, cysteine and phenylalanine counted. Only the CDR3 portion is preserved as DNA: 39 bases, with reading frame beginning at the first base. This clone appeared a single time. Its antigen is currently not known. Per-nucleotide qualities are absent, and no much larger clonotype sits a single base away. This TCR was sampled from an adult in good health. This chain joins TRBV19 to TRBJ1-4; a stretch of 9 junction bases matches TRBD1. The sequencing here drew on peripheral blood, taken on day 0 of AZD1222 vaccination. The CDR3 has the sequence CAIRDRADEKLFF. The DNA sequence is given as TGTGCCATCCGGGACAGGGCCGATGAAAAACTGTTTTTT.